This passage covers 20 T cell receptor beta chains from one sample sequenced in a study of blood T cell repertoires in COVID-19. Profiled with immunoSEQ multiplex PCR; TCRdb holds only in-frame clones, not every one. The table lists 200,000 to 250,000 clones, about 85% of them singletons. Material: peripheral blood. The receptors derive from a young woman who had recovered from COVID-19.

The chain uses TRBV7-9 and TRBJ1-3; a possible D gene is TRBD1 (6 bases). Looked up from germline, CDR1 is SEHNR and CDR2 is FQNEAQ (reference sequence). This CDR3 has 16 residues. V shed 4 bases and J shed 4 bases, with 17 bases lying between them. The CDR3 sequence: CASSSPHRDPGNTIYF. For the CDR3, the DNA is TGTGCCAGCAGCTCCCCCCACAGGGATCCCGGAAACACCATATATTTT.

This chain connects TRBV9 to TRBJ2-7; D is unresolved. The V end lost 0 bases, the J end lost 2 bases, and 9 bases lay between the germline ends. The CDR3 consists of 14 residues. Germline CDR1 reads SGDLS; CDR2 reads YYNGEE. The CDR3 spells CASSVAGNAYEQYF. Here the CDR3 DNA reads TGTGCCAGCAGCGTAGCGGGTAACGCCTACGAGCAGTACTTC.

This chain links TRBV7-9 with TRBJ1-5; maybe TRBD1 (5 bases). V was trimmed by 1 base and J by 5 bases, leaving 15 bases between them. CDR3 length: 16 amino acids. Germline values: CDR1 SEHNR, CDR2 FQNEAQ (reference sequence). The CDR3 protein is CASSLEGSRIYQPQHF. Here the CDR3 DNA reads TGTGCCAGCAGCTTAGAGGGGTCCCGTATCTATCAGCCCCAGCATTTT.

Only one count was recorded for this clone. This chain uses TRBV19 with TRBJ2-3; 8 nucleotides match TRBD1. The CDR3 extends over 16 amino acids. Germline V lookup: CDR1 LNHDA, CDR2 SQIVND (reference sequence). The junction had 10 bases not matched to a gene; V was cut back by 2 bases and J by 6 bases. The CDR3 spells CASSIRGTGAEDTQYF. In DNA, the CDR3 is TGTGCCAGTAGTATACGGGGGACAGGCGCAGAGGATACGCAGTATTTT.

The chain is built from TRBV2 and TRBJ2-3; tentatively, D is TRBD1 (5 bases). Germline loops: CDR1 SNHLY, CDR2 FYNNEI. Trimming pared 5 bases from V and 3 bases from J, leaving 15 bases between. The CDR3 sequence is 15 residues long. The CDR3 DNA reads as TGTGCCAGCAGTACTACAACCAAGGGGACAGATACGCAGTATTTT. The encoded protein is CASSTTTKGTDTQYF.

On this clone: Mismatch with germline at one junction end may stem from a read error. This chain connects TRBV2 to TRBJ2-5; D is possibly TRBD2 (6 bases). Germline assignment: CDR1 SNHLY and CDR2 FYNNEI. This CDR3 spans 10 amino acids. CDR3 amino acids: CASSESSSDF. CDR3 DNA sequence: TGTGCCAGCAGTGAAAGTTCTAGCGACTTC. Together with reference TRBV2 and TRBJ2-5, the CDR3 gives the full variable domain: EPEVTQTPSHQVTQMGQEVILRCVPISNHLYFYWYRQILGQKVEFLVSFYNNEISEKSEIFDDQFSVERPDGSNFTLKIRSTKLEDSAMYFCASSESSSDFGPGTRLLVL.

The chain combines TRBV2 with TRBJ1-1; 11 bases match TRBD1. Germline trimming cut 4 bases from V and 6 bases from J; bases unmatched to any gene: 7. CDR1 is SNHLY, CDR2 FYNNEI, per germline. CDR3 length equals 15 residues. The CDR3 DNA follows: TGTGCCAGCAGTGCGCAAGGACAGGGGGCCTCTGAAGCTTTCTTT. Protein: CASSAQGQGASEAFF.

The chain links TRBV7-2 to TRBJ2-3; possible D gene TRBD2, 7 bases. Trimming pared 5 bases from V and 4 bases from J, leaving 22 bases between. CDR1 and CDR2 from the germline V gene are SGHTA and FQGNSA. There are 17 residues in the CDR3. DNA for the CDR3: TGTGCCAGCAGCCTTAGTAGGGGGAGGGCCTACGCAGATACGCAGTATTTT. As protein: CASSLSRGRAYADTQYF.

This chain uses TRBV5-6 with TRBJ1-6; perhaps TRBD1 as D (5 bases). V dropped 2 bases and J dropped 4 bases, with 13 bases sitting between them. The CDR3 runs to 16 residues. CDR1 and CDR2 from the germline V gene are SGHDT and YYEEEE. The DNA for the CDR3 is TGTGCCAGCAGCTTTCAGTCCAGGGAATATAATTCACCCCTCCACTTT. As protein: CASSFQSREYNSPLHF.

This clone has only one observation. The chain combines TRBV7-9 with TRBJ2-1; 14 bases line up with TRBD2. This CDR3 has 16 residues. Trimming took 6 bases from V and 8 from J; bases not matched to a gene: 9. The germline V gene has CDR1 SEHNR and CDR2 FQNEAQ (reference sequence). CDR3 region: CASRPGLAGDVDEQFF. CDR3 sequence (DNA): TGTGCCAGCAGACCGGGACTAGCGGGAGACGTGGATGAGCAGTTCTTC.

V and J are TRBV2 and TRBJ1-1; TRBD1 is a possible D gene (5 bases). V lost 5 bases to trimming and J lost 0 bases, with 7 bases between them. This CDR3 spans 13 amino acids. Germline CDR1 SNHLY, CDR2 FYNNEI. The chain's CDR3 is CASSMTVNTEAFF. DNA of the CDR3: TGTGCCAGCAGTATGACAGTGAACACTGAAGCTTTCTTT.

The chain couples TRBV5-5 to TRBJ2-7, with TRBD1 identical over 8 bases. The CDR3 is 14 residues long. J was trimmed by 2 bases and V by 3 bases; bases with no gene match: 4. Germline loops: CDR1 SGHKS, CDR2 YYEKEE (reference sequence). The CDR3, as DNA: TGTGCCAGCAGCTCCAAGGACAGGGCCTACGAGCAGTACTTC. The encoded protein is CASSSKDRAYEQYF.

The chain has TRBV7-3 and TRBJ2-7, with D perhaps TRBD1 (5 bases). This CDR3 is built from 13 residues. Trimming took off 1 base at V and 5 bases at J, with 9 bases between the two ends. The germline gives CDR1 SGHTA, CDR2 FQGTGA. The DNA of the CDR3 is TGTGCCAGCAGCTTAATTCCAGGGAACGAGCAGTACTTC. Translated, it gives CASSLIPGNEQYF.

This clone was recorded only once. The V gene is TRBV19, the J gene TRBJ1-5, with unresolved D. CDR3 size: 12 residues. Germline V gene lookup returns CDR1 LNHDA and CDR2 SQIVND (reference sequence). Trimming pared 5 bases from V and 6 bases from J, leaving 8 bases between. The CDR3, as DNA: TGTGCCAGTAGTTCAGAAGTTCAGCCCCAGCATTTT. Translation: CASSSEVQPQHF.

This clone was recorded once. This chain links TRBV6-2 or TRBV6-3 with TRBJ2-1, with 11 bases matching TRBD2. The V segment lost 5 bases and the J segment 6 bases; nucleotides outside the gene matches: 9. CDR3 size: 16 residues. In germline, CDR1 is MNHEY, CDR2 SVGEGT. CDR3 in DNA: TGTGCCAGCAGTCCAGTCGTAGCGGGAGGGCTCAATGAGCAGTTCTTC. Its protein is CASSPVVAGGLNEQFF.

This clone was seen more than once but under ten times. V gene TRBV11-3 combines with J gene TRBJ2-7, with 9 bases identical to TRBD2. The trim removed 5 bases at V and 0 bases at J, leaving 2 bases unmatched. The CDR3 is 14 amino acids. CDR1 is SGHNT and CDR2 is YENEEA in the germline V gene. CDR3 region: CASSISGSSYEQYF. The CDR3 DNA follows: TGTGCCAGCAGCATTAGCGGGAGCTCCTACGAGCAGTACTTC.

V and J are TRBV5-4 and TRBJ2-2; TRBD1 might be the D (6 bases). Trimming removed 1 base at V and 7 bases at J, with 14 bases between. The length of the CDR3 is 15 residues. CDR1 and CDR2 (germline): SGHNT, YYREEE (reference sequence). CDR3 sequence (DNA): TGTGCCAGCAGCTTGTTTACCAGGGGCGACGGGGAGCTGTTTTTT. Translation gives CASSLFTRGDGELFF.

The count of this clone is one. In nucleotides, the CDR3 is TGCGCCAGCAGGCTAAGCCTAAGCTCCTACAATGAGCAGTTCTTC. Its protein is CASRLSLSSYNEQFF. V gene TRBV5-1 combines with J gene TRBJ2-1; D gene ambiguous. V was shortened by 5 bases and J by 0 bases, with 12 bases between the two germline ends. The germline V gene encodes CDR1 SGHRS and CDR2 YFSETQ. The CDR3 sequence is 15 residues long.

The chain has TRBV4-3 and TRBJ1-3; D is unclear. CDR1 and CDR2 (germline): LGHNA, YSLEER. This CDR3 is 15 amino acids long. V lost 0 bases, J lost 7 bases, and 13 bases lay in between. Written as DNA, the CDR3 is TGCGCCAGCAGCCAAGAATCGGACTTCGGCAACACCATATATTTT. Protein sequence: CASSQESDFGNTIYF.

The V and J genes are TRBV30 and TRBJ2-2; 7 nucleotides line up with TRBD2. The CDR3 is 15 amino acids. The germline V gene encodes CDR1 GTSNPN and CDR2 SVGIG (reference sequence). V was clipped by 3 bases and J by 0 bases; unmatched bases: 4. This CDR3 is CAWRWGGSNTGELFF. The DNA of the CDR3 is TGTGCCTGGAGATGGGGAGGGTCGAACACCGGGGAGCTGTTTTTT.